This is a list of T cell receptor beta chains from one sample in a study of blood T cell repertoires in COVID-19. TCRdb's table, derived via immunoSEQ multiplex PCR, lists solely in-frame clones and lacks some. The data contain about 55,000 clones, about nine tenths of them singletons. Sequencing input: peripheral blood. These receptor sequences come from a man aged 40-55 years with acute or convalescent COVID-19. Both conserved end residues are part of each CDR3. D genes are given only for firm matches. The size field is filled for only some rows; it gives once, few, many or a size class.

>TRBV28|TRBD2|-|TRBJ2-1
CASSFSGLAAYNEQFF
TGTGCCAGCAGTTTCTCGGGACTAGCGGCCTACAATGAGCAGTTCTTC
>TRBV5-8|TRBD1|few|TRBJ1-5
CASRGTGSQPQHF
TGTGCCAGCAGAGGGACAGGGAGTCAGCCCCAGCATTTT
>TRBV9|-|-|TRBJ2-1
CASSPFGSAGYNEQFF
TGTGCCAGCAGCCCCTTCGGCAGCGCGGGATACAATGAGCAGTTCTTC
>TRBV12-3/TRBV12-4|-|-|TRBJ1-1
CASSLAGEAFF
TGTGCCAGCAGTCTGGCGGGGGAAGCTTTCTTT
>TRBV10-3|TRBD1|-|TRBJ1-2
CAITRTGGNYGYTF
TGTGCCATCACCCGGACAGGTGGCAACTATGGCTACACCTTC
>TRBV6-4|TRBD1|-|TRBJ2-1
CASSVDRSNEQFF
TGTGCCAGCAGCGTGGACAGGAGTAATGAGCAGTTCTTC
>TRBV5-4|TRBD1|-|TRBJ2-7
CASSADRVGWEYF
TGTGCCAGCAGCGCGGACAGGGTAGGCTGGGAATACTTC
>TRBV11-3|-|-|TRBJ1-4
CASSPGGGAGNEKLFF
TGTGCCAGCAGCCCCGGGGGGGGCGCCGGTAATGAAAAACTGTTTTTT
>TRBV29-1|TRBD1|-|TRBJ1-6
CSVGTAANSPLHF
TGCAGCGTGGGGACAGCCGCGAATTCACCCCTCCACTTT
>TRBV5-5|-|-|TRBJ2-6
CASSLALFSGANVLTF
TGTGCCAGCAGCTTGGCTCTATTCTCTGGGGCCAACGTCCTGACTTTC
>TRBV7-9|-|-|TRBJ2-7
CASSGIAYEQYF
TGTGCCAGCAGCGGTATAGCCTACGAGCAGTACTTC
>TRBV6-4|-|-|TRBJ2-7
CASSDLDRSSYEQYF
TGTGCCAGCAGTGACTTGGACAGAAGCTCCTACGAGCAGTACTTC
>TRBV10-3|-|once|TRBJ1-5
CAIRGGEGQPQHF
TGTGCCATCAGGGGGGGAGAGGGCCAGCCCCAGCATTTT
>TRBV4-2|-|-|TRBJ1-1
CASSRGEGVNTEAFF
TGTGCCAGCAGCCGGGGGGAAGGGGTGAACACTGAAGCTTTCTTT
>TRBV19|TRBD2|once|TRBJ2-7
CASSSLAGGTPYEQYF
TGTGCCAGTAGTTCCCTAGCGGGGGGCACCCCCTACGAGCAGTACTTC
>TRBV7-9|TRBD2|-|TRBJ2-1
CASSPAGGMNEQFF
TGTGCCAGCAGCCCAGCGGGAGGTATGAATGAGCAGTTCTTC
>TRBV5-1|TRBD2|-|TRBJ2-7
CASSATSGSGEQYF
TGCGCCAGCAGCGCGACTAGCGGGAGCGGCGAGCAGTACTTC
>TRBV6-6|TRBD1|once|TRBJ1-4
CASSYFPGGAGEKLFF
TGTGCCAGCAGTTACTTTCCAGGGGGCGCAGGTGAAAAACTGTTTTTT
>TRBV6-4|TRBD1|once|TRBJ1-2
CASRQTGTGLGYTF
TGTGCCAGCAGACAAACCGGGACAGGGTTGGGCTACACCTTC
>TRBV5-5|TRBD1|once|TRBJ2-7
CASSLGWTGIYEQYF
TGTGCCAGCAGCTTGGGGTGGACAGGGATCTACGAGCAGTACTTC
>TRBV7-9|-|once|TRBJ1-2
CASGDTDIYGYTF
TGTGCCAGCGGCGACACGGATATCTATGGCTACACCTTC
>TRBV5-5|TRBD2|-|TRBJ2-1
CASSLLGLADDYNEQFF
TGTGCCAGCAGCTTGTTAGGCCTAGCGGATGACTACAATGAGCAGTTCTTC